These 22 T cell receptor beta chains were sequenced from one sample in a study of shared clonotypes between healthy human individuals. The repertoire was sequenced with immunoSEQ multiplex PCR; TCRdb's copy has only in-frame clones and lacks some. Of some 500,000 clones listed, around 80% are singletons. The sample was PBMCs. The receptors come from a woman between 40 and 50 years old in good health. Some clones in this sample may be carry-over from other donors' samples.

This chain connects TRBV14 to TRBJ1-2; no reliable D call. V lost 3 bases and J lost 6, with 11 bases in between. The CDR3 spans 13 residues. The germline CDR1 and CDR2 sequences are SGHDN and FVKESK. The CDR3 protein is CASSQSRMDGYTF. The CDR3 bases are TGTGCCAGCAGCCAGAGTAGGATGGATGGCTACACCTTC.

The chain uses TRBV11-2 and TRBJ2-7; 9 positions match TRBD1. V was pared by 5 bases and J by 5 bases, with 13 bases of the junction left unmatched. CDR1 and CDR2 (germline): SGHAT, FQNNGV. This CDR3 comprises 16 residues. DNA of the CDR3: TGTGCCAGCAGCCAGGACCGGGACAGGGTCTTGCACGAGCAGTACTTC. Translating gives CASSQDRDRVLHEQYF.

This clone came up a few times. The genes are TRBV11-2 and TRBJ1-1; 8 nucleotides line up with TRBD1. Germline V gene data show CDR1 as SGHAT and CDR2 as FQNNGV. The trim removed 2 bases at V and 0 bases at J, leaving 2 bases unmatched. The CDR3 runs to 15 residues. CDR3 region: CASSLNRGVNTEAFF. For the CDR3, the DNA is TGTGCCAGCAGCTTAAACAGGGGGGTGAACACTGAAGCTTTCTTT.

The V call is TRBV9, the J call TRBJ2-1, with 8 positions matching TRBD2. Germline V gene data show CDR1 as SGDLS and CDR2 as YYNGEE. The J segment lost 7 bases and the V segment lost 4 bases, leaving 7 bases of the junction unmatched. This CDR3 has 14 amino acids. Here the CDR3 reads CASSPRVAGNEQFF. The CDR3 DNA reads TGTGCCAGCAGCCCCCGGGTAGCGGGGAATGAGCAGTTCTTC.

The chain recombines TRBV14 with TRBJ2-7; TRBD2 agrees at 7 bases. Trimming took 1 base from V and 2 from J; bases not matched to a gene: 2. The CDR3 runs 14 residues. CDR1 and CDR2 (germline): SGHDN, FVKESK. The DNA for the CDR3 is TGTGCCAGCAGCCAAGTCGGGGGGACCTACGAGCAGTACTTC. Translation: CASSQVGGTYEQYF.

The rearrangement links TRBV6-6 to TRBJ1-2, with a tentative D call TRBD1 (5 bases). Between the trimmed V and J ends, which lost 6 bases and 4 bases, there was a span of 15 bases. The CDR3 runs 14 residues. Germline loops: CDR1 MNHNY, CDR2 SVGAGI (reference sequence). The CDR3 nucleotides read TGTGCCAGCAGACCTCGACGGACACTCTATGGCTACACCTTC. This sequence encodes CASRPRRTLYGYTF.

The chain's CDR3 is CASRWRDTQYF. CDR3 nucleotide sequence: TGTGCCAGCAGGTGGCGAGATACGCAGTATTTT. The chain links TRBV28 to TRBJ2-3; D ambiguous. Trimming pared 6 bases from V and 5 bases from J, leaving 6 bases between. This CDR3 is 11 amino acids long. Germline CDR1 MDHEN, CDR2 SYDVKM.

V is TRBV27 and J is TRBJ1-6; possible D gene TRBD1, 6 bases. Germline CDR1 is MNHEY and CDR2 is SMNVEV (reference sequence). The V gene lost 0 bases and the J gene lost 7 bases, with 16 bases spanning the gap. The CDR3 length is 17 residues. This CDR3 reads CASSLSTPTGRNSPLHF. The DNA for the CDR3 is TGTGCCAGCAGTTTATCGACCCCGACAGGCAGGAATTCACCCCTCCACTTT.

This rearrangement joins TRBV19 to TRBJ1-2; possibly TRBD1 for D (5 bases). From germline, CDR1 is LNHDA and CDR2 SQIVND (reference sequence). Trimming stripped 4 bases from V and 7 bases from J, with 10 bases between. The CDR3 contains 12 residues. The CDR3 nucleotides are TGTGCCAGTAGTAACGGGGCCCGTGGCTACACCTTC. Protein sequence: CASSNGARGYTF.

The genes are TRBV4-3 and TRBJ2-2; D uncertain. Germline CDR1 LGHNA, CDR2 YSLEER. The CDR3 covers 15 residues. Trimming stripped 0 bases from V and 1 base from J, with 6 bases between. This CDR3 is CASSQDWLNTGELFF. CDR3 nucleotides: TGCGCCAGCAGCCAAGATTGGTTGAACACCGGGGAGCTGTTTTTT.

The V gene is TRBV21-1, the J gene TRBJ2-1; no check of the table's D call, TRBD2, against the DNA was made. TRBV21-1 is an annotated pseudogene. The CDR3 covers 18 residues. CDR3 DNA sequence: TGTGCCAGCCGGGAGGGGGGAGAGCCTTTCCAGTCCACTTGTGAGCAGTTCTTC. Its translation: CASREGGEPFQSTCEQFF.

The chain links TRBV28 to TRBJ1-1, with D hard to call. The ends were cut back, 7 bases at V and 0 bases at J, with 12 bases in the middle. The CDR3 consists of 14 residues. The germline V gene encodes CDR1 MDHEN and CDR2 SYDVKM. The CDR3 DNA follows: TGTGCCAGCAAGAATGGGATAATGAACACTGAAGCTTTCTTT. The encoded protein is CASKNGIMNTEAFF.

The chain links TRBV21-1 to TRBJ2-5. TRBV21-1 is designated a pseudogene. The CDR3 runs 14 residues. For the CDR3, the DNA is TGTGCCAGCAAAAAGAGGGGAACTAAGGAGACCCAGTACTTC. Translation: CASKKRGTKETQYF.

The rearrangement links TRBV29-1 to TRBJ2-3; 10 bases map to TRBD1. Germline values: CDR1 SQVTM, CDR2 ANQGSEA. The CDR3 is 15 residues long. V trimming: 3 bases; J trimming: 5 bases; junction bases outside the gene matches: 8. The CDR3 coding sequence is TGCAGCGTTGATAAGGGACAGGGGTTCGGAGATACGCAGTATTTT. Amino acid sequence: CSVDKGQGFGDTQYF.

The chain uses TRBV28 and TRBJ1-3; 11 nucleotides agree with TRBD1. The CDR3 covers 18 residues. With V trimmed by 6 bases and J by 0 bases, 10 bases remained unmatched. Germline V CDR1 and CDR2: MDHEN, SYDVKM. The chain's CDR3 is CASRTRDRGRYSGNTIYF. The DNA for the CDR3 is TGTGCCAGCAGAACCCGGGACAGGGGGAGATACTCTGGAAACACCATATATTTT.

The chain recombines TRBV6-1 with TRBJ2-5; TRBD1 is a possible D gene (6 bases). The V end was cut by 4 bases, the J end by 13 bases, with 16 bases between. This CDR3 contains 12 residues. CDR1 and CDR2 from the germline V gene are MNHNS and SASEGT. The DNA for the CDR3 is TGTGCCAGCAGTGCAAACCGGGACATCGGGTACTTC. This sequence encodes CASSANRDIGYF.

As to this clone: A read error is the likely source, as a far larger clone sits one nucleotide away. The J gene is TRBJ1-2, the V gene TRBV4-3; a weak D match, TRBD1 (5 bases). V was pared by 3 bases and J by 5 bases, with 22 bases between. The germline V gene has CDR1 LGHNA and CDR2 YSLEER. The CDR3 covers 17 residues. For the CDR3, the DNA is TGCGCCAGCAGCCACATCCCGGCGGGGGTCATGGGGTATGGCTACACCTTC. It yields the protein CASSHIPAGVMGYGYTF.

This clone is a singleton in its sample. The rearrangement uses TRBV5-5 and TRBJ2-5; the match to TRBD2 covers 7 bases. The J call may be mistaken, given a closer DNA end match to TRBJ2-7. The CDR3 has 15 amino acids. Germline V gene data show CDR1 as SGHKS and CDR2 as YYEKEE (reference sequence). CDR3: CASSPGWGGSYEQYF. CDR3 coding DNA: TGTGCCAGCAGCCCGGGCTGGGGGGGGTCCTACGAGCAGTACTTC.

The chain's CDR3 is CASSQDGRPPSYEQYF. The CDR3 bases are TGCGCCAGCAGCCAAGATGGGAGGCCTCCATCCTACGAGCAGTACTTC. J is TRBJ2-5 and V is TRBV4-1, with D tentatively TRBD2 (6 bases). The closer fit of TRBJ2-7 to the DNA end suggests the J call may be wrong. CDR1 is MGHRA and CDR2 is YSYEKL in the germline V gene. There are 16 residues in the CDR3.

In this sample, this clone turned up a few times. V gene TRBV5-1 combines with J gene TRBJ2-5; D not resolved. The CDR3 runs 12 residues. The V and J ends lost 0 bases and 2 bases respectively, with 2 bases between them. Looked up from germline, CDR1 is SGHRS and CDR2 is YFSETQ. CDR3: CASSLEQETQYF. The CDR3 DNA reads TGCGCCAGCAGCTTGGAACAAGAGACCCAGTACTTC.

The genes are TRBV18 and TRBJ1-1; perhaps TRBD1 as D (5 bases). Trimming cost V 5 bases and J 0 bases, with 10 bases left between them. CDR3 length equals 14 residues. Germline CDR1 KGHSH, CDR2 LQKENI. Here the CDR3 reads CASSGDGVNTEAFF. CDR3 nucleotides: TGTGCCAGCTCAGGGGACGGGGTGAACACTGAAGCTTTCTTT.

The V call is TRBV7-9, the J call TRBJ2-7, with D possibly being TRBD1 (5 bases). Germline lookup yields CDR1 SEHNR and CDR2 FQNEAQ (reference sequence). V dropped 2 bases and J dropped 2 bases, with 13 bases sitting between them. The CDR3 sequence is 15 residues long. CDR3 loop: CASSLSGSGPYEQYF. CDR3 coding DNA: TGTGCCAGCAGCTTATCCGGGTCAGGGCCCTACGAGCAGTACTTC.